The 19 T cell receptor beta chains listed next were all sequenced from one sample in a study of T-cell reconstitution after alpha-beta-depleted transplantation in children. Unique molecular identifiers were incorporated when the TCRbeta library was constructed. TCRdb independently ran MiXCR on the PCR reads; one entry per CDR3 protein. The sample consists of around 370,000 distinct CDR3 sequences, 10% to 13% of them appearing once. The starting material was PBMCs from the stem cell graft donor, obtained from the stem cell graft. The receptors stem from a human donor who donated a stem cell graft to a child with acute lymphoblastic leukemia.

The chain combines TRBV28 with TRBJ1-1; tentative D call: TRBD1 (5 bases). The length of the CDR3 is 13 residues. Germline CDR1 MDHEN, CDR2 SYDVKM. Trimming left V 6 bases short and J 8 bases short, with 16 bases between. For the CDR3, the DNA is TGTGCCAGCAGGTTAGGGACTACCCCCGAAGCTTTCTTT. Protein product: CASRLGTTPEAFF.

To note about this clonotype: This may come from a read error, since a much larger clone is one base off. The V gene is TRBV28, the J gene TRBJ2-1; TRBD2 matches at 7 bases. The V and J ends lost 2 bases and 5 bases, in that order; junction bases with no gene match: 9. The CDR3 contains 16 residues. The germline CDR1 and CDR2 sequences are MDHEN and SYDVKM. Here the CDR3 reads CASSLIDWRENNEQFF. Here the CDR3 DNA reads TGTGCCAGCAGTTTAATAGATTGGCGGGAGAACAATGAGCAGTTCTTC.

Comments on this clonotype: A much larger clonotype is one base distant, so this may be a read error. The gene calls are TRBV6-1 and TRBJ2-7; D call uncertain. Germline V gene data show CDR1 as MNHNS and CDR2 as SASEGT. The CDR3 runs 13 residues. Trimming took 8 bases from V and 2 from J, leaving 13 bases between them. CDR3 region: CASEHRLAYEQYF. For the CDR3, the DNA is TGTGCCAGCGAGCACAGATTAGCCTACGAGCAGTACTTC.

The chain couples TRBV7-2 to TRBJ2-3; D perhaps matches TRBD1 (6 bases). Looked up from germline, CDR1 is SGHTA and CDR2 is FQGNSA. The CDR3 sequence is 15 residues long. Trimming removed 5 bases at V and 0 bases at J, with 12 bases between. The CDR3 sequence: CASSATGKSTDTQYF. Written as DNA, the CDR3 is TGTGCCAGCAGCGCCACAGGGAAAAGCACAGATACGCAGTATTTT. Using reference TRBV7-2 and TRBJ2-3 for the parts outside the CDR3, the full variable domain is GAGVSQSPSNKVTEKGKDVELRCDPISGHTALYWYRQSLGQGLEFLIYFQGNSAPDKSGLPSDRFSAERTGGSVSTLTIQRTQQEDSAVYLCASSATGKSTDTQYFGPGTRLTVL.

The table lists this clonotype with a few counts. The chain joins TRBV24-1 to TRBJ2-1, with D uncertain. CDR3 size: 15 residues. The germline V gene encodes CDR1 KGHDR and CDR2 SFDVKD. Trimming removed 3 bases at V and 10 bases at J, with 18 bases between. The DNA for the CDR3 is TGTGCCACCAGTGATAAAGGTCAGGTTGACGCCGAGCAGTTCTTC. Its protein product is CATSDKGQVDAEQFF.

This clonotype was counted at least ten times. The chain recombines TRBV6-4 with TRBJ2-1; 8 bases match TRBD2. This CDR3 comprises 15 residues. J lost 7 bases, V lost 2 bases, and 7 bases had no gene match. Looked up from germline, CDR1 is MRHNA and CDR2 is SNTAGT. This CDR3 is CASSDVAGGGNEQFF. The DNA for the CDR3 is TGTGCCAGCAGTGACGTGGCGGGAGGAGGTAATGAGCAGTTCTTC.

V usage is TRBV12-3 or TRBV12-4 and J usage is TRBJ1-1; possibly TRBD1 for D (6 bases). The V end was cut by 1 base, the J end by 9 bases, with 9 bases between. The CDR3 loop spans 12 amino acids. The CDR3 DNA reads as TGTGCCAGCAGTTTAGTGCAGGGGAAAGCTTTCTTT. Amino acid sequence: CASSLVQGKAFF.

This clonotype was counted only a few times. This sequence joins TRBV6-5 and TRBJ1-2; TRBD1 matches 10 bases. Germline V gives CDR1 MNHEY, CDR2 SVGAGI. The CDR3 loop spans 15 amino acids. Unmatched junction bases numbered 4, after V lost 6 bases and J lost 0 bases. The CDR3 region has the DNA TGTGCCAGCAGGCTAGACAGGGGGCCTAACTATGGCTACACCTTC. It yields the protein CASRLDRGPNYGYTF.

There are a few counts of this clonotype. V is TRBV4-1 and J is TRBJ1-2; D is possibly TRBD1 (5 bases). This CDR3 contains 16 residues. The V end lost 1 base, the J end lost 1 base, and 13 bases lay between the germline ends. CDR1 is MGHRA, CDR2 YSYEKL, per germline. The CDR3 DNA reads as TGCGCCAGCAGCCAAGTAGACAGCGCTGATAACTATGGCTACACCTTC. Amino acid sequence: CASSQVDSADNYGYTF.

The table lists this clonotype with a few counts. The CDR3 loop reads CASSLEAEKFGYTF. CDR3 nucleotide sequence: TGCGCCAGCAGCTTGGAGGCGGAGAAATTCGGCTACACCTTC. The rearrangement links TRBV5-1 to TRBJ1-2, with D hard to call. Trimming left V 0 bases short and J 8 bases short, with 14 bases between. Germline CDR1 reads SGHRS; CDR2 reads YFSETQ. This CDR3 has 14 amino acids.

The V and J genes are TRBV7-6 and TRBJ2-7, with 8 bases lining up with TRBD2. CDR3 length: 15 amino acids. Trimming at V came to 5 bases and at J to 5 bases, leaving 11 bases not matched to a gene. The germline gives CDR1 SGHVS, CDR2 FNYEAQ. This CDR3 is CASSPVGTRIHEQYF. The CDR3 DNA is TGTGCCAGCAGCCCCGTAGGGACTAGGATCCACGAGCAGTACTTC.

The chain employs TRBV7-8 and TRBJ2-7; D perhaps matches TRBD1 (5 bases). Trimming took off 1 base at V and 2 bases at J, with 9 bases between the two ends. CDR3 length: 14 residues. From germline, CDR1 is SGHVS and CDR2 FQNEAQ. CDR3 amino acids: CASSLGATAYEQYF. Written as DNA, the CDR3 is TGTGCCAGCAGCTTAGGAGCGACAGCCTACGAGCAGTACTTC.

The table lists this clonotype with a few counts. This chain joins TRBV27 and TRBJ2-5, with a tentative D call TRBD2 (6 bases). Trimming cost V 4 bases and J 5 bases, with 11 bases left between them. CDR3 size: 13 residues. The germline CDR1 and CDR2 sequences are MNHEY and SMNVEV (reference sequence). DNA for the CDR3: TGTGCCAGCAGTTCTAATCGGGGGGAGACCCAGTACTTC. Protein product: CASSSNRGETQYF.

In this sample, this clonotype turned up a few times. The J gene is TRBJ2-6, the V gene TRBV12-3 or TRBV12-4; the D is unclear. The V end was cut by 5 bases, the J end by 0 bases, with 8 bases between. The CDR3 spans 15 residues. Here the CDR3 reads CASSPLISGANVLTF. The CDR3 coding sequence is TGTGCCAGCAGTCCATTGATCTCTGGGGCCAACGTCCTGACTTTC.

The chain recombines TRBV7-2 with TRBJ2-2, with 9 bases lining up with TRBD2. The germline V gene encodes CDR1 SGHTA and CDR2 FQGNSA. V dropped 6 bases and J dropped 4; count of bases not matched to a gene: 9. CDR3 length equals 16 residues. CDR3 DNA sequence: TGTGCCAGCAGACTACCCCCAGCGGGAGGCACCGGGGAGCTGTTTTTT. Amino acids: CASRLPPAGGTGELFF. The full variable domain, its missing parts supplied by reference TRBV7-2 and TRBJ2-2, is GAGVSQSPSNKVTEKGKDVELRCDPISGHTALYWYRQSLGQGLEFLIYFQGNSAPDKSGLPSDRFSAERTGGSVSTLTIQRTQQEDSAVYLCASRLPPAGGTGELFFGEGSRLTVL.

The table lists this clonotype with a few counts. This chain joins TRBV11-2 and TRBJ1-2, with a weak D call TRBD1 (5 bases). V was pared by 0 bases and J by 0 bases, with 23 bases between. This CDR3 region has 20 residues. The V gene's germline CDR1 is SGHAT and CDR2 FQNNGV. The CDR3, as DNA: TGTGCCAGCAGCTTAGATGTTTTTGCCGGGACGGACTCCCCTAACTATGGCTACACCTTC. Translation: CASSLDVFAGTDSPNYGYTF.

This clonotype was counted only a few times. The chain carries TRBV10-3 and TRBJ2-1, with 12 bases fitting TRBD2. CDR3 length: 16 residues. Germline assignment: CDR1 ENHRY and CDR2 SYGVKD. J gave up 8 bases and V 4 bases, and 9 bases lay outside the gene matches. The CDR3 nucleotides read TGTGCCATCAGTGGGACTAGCGGGATCCGGTGGGATGAGCAGTTCTTC. It encodes CAISGTSGIRWDEQFF.

The V gene is TRBV30, the J gene TRBJ2-1, with D unresolved. V lost 0 bases and J 12 bases, leaving 12 bases between the germline ends. Germline lookup yields CDR1 GTSNPN and CDR2 SVGIG (reference sequence). The CDR3 covers 12 residues. CDR3 in amino acids: CAWSVSSDGQFF. CDR3 DNA: TGTGCCTGGAGTGTAAGCTCGGACGGGCAGTTCTTC.

This clonotype was observed a handful of times. V usage is TRBV12-3 or TRBV12-4 and J usage is TRBJ2-1, with 9 bases that match TRBD1. V lost 5 bases and J lost 9; bases outside the gene matches: 11. The length of the CDR3 is 15 residues. The CDR3 DNA sequence: TGTGCCAGCAGTAGCCGGGACAGGGTCGGGTCTGAGCAGTTCTTC. Translated, it gives CASSSRDRVGSEQFF.